Each of the 10 T cell receptor beta chains below was sequenced from the same sample in a study of blood T cell repertoires in COVID-19. Measured with immunoSEQ multiplex PCR; TCRdb has only the in-frame clones, and not every one. The sample includes 130,000 or so clones, 60% to 85% of them seen just once. Sequenced material: peripheral blood. The origin of the receptors is a man between 50 and 59 years old with acute or convalescent COVID-19.

Note on this clone: Other DNA sequences of this sample code for an identical CDR3. The V call is TRBV7-6, the J call TRBJ2-1; 11 bases match TRBD2. The CDR3 covers 15 residues. V was pared by 2 bases and J by 6 bases, with 3 bases of the junction left unmatched. CDR1 is SGHVS, CDR2 FNYEAQ, per germline. The CDR3: CASSLLAGGLNEQFF. In DNA, the CDR3 is TGTGCCAGCAGCTTATTAGCGGGGGGGCTCAATGAGCAGTTCTTC.

In its sample, this clone was seen once. This chain links TRBV19 with TRBJ2-7; 9 nucleotides align to TRBD1. Trimming removed 5 bases from V and 3 bases from J; junction bases left unmatched: 5. The CDR3 consists of 14 residues. Germline V CDR1 and CDR2: LNHDA, SQIVND (reference sequence). CDR3 loop: CASSVPGQGYEQYF. Written as DNA, the CDR3 is TGTGCCAGTAGTGTTCCGGGACAGGGCTACGAGCAGTACTTC.

This sequence joins TRBV3-1 (or the pseudogene TRBV3-2) and TRBJ1-1; D is ambiguous. Germline V gene lookup returns CDR1 LGHDT and CDR2 YNNKEL (reference sequence). The CDR3 consists of 13 residues. V was clipped by 0 bases and J by 3 bases, with 5 bases between them. Here the CDR3 reads CASSQDQYTEAFF. In DNA form, the CDR3 reads TGTGCCAGCAGCCAAGATCAGTACACTGAAGCTTTCTTT.

The V call is TRBV2, the J call TRBJ2-3; 9 positions match TRBD2. This CDR3 is 14 amino acids long. The junction had 4 bases not matched to a gene; V was cut back by 3 bases and J by 6 bases. Germline V lookup: CDR1 SNHLY, CDR2 FYNNEI. The CDR3 region has the DNA TGTGCCAGCAGTGAGCGGACTAGCGACGATACGCAGTATTTT. It codes for CASSERTSDDTQYF. Based on the CDR3 plus reference TRBV2 and TRBJ2-3, the full variable domain is EPEVTQTPSHQVTQMGQEVILRCVPISNHLYFYWYRQILGQKVEFLVSFYNNEISEKSEIFDDQFSVERPDGSNFTLKIRSTKLEDSAMYFCASSERTSDDTQYFGPGTRLTVL.

The chain couples TRBV6-5 to TRBJ1-2; 7 positions agree with TRBD1. CDR3 length: 13 amino acids. V lost 7 bases, J lost 5 bases, and 7 bases stayed unmatched. Per the germline V gene, CDR1 is MNHEY and CDR2 is SVGAGI. CDR3 DNA: TGTGCCAGCACCCAAGGGACAGCTTATGGCTACACCTTC. This translates into CASTQGTAYGYTF.

The chain uses TRBV6-1 and TRBJ2-4; D uncertain. Germline assignment: CDR1 MNHNS and CDR2 SASEGT. The CDR3 runs to 14 residues. V was clipped by 3 bases and J by 9 bases, with 15 bases between them. In DNA, the CDR3 is TGTGCCAGCAGTGATTGGAAAGCTGGCGGCATTCAGTACTTC. This gives the protein CASSDWKAGGIQYF.

Points on this clone: Other DNA sequences within the sample encode an identical CDR3. This chain joins TRBV12-3 or TRBV12-4 and TRBJ1-1; D is undetermined. Deletions cut 3 bases from V and 5 bases from J, with 7 bases between. The CDR3 has 12 amino acids. CDR3 protein: CASSFSGTEAFF. Here the CDR3 DNA reads TGTGCCAGCAGTTTCTCGGGTACTGAAGCTTTCTTT.

The CDR3 DNA reads as TGTGCCAGCAGTGAGGGGACTAGCGGGGCAGATACGCAGTATTTT. Amino acids: CASSEGTSGADTQYF. The V call is TRBV6-4, the J call TRBJ2-3; 13 nucleotides line up with TRBD2. The CDR3 runs 15 residues. After removal of 3 bases from V and 4 bases from J, the junction contained 1 base not matched to a gene. CDR1 is MRHNA, CDR2 SNTAGT, per germline.

Concerning this clone: A read error may account for a junction end that differs from germline. The chain couples TRBV19 to TRBJ1-2; tentatively, D is TRBD1 (5 bases). This CDR3 has 12 residues. Looked up from germline, CDR1 is LNHDA and CDR2 is SQIVND (reference sequence). The CDR3 region is CASSIFATARVF. The CDR3 coding sequence is TGTGCCAGTAGTATATTCGCGACAGCTCGCGTCTTC. Supplemented by reference TRBV19 and TRBJ1-2, the full variable domain reads DGGITQSPKYLFRKEGQNVTLSCEQNLNHDAMYWYRQDPGQGLRLIYYSQIVNDFQKGDIAEGYSVSREKKESFPLTVTSAQKNPTAFYLCASSIFATARVFGSGTRLTVV.

V gene TRBV7-9 combines with J gene TRBJ2-7, with D tentatively TRBD2 (6 bases). V lost 4 bases to trimming and J lost 0 bases, with 19 bases between them. The CDR3 sequence is 17 residues long. Germline V CDR1 and CDR2: SEHNR, FQNEAQ (reference sequence). The CDR3 DNA follows: TGTGCCAGCAGCTCCCCCTACCGGCGGGGAAGCTCCTACGAGCAGTACGTC. Its translation is CASSSPYRRGSSYEQYV.